Sequencing of this TCR beta chain was carried out in a study of cytomegalovirus exposure and HLA in healthy donors. Looking at the study overall: The approximately 120 validation repertoires used the same platform as the roughly 670 first-cohort repertoires, a later analysis reported. Whole-study results and caveats: Rare TCR sequences predominated, though certain public TCRs were found in many donors. The tendency of first-cohort TCR clusters to co-occur in the 100 to 150 validation repertoires was identified by a subsequent analysis.

Donors came from a validation cohort of fewer than 150 subjects, distinct from the first 666-subject cohort. V dropped 4 bases and J dropped 8; count of bases not matched to a gene: 13. Germline V gene sequence: CDR1 MDHEN, CDR2 SYDVKM. The CDR3 length is 16 residues. Generated by immunoSEQ multiplex PCR, the TCRdb table keeps only in-frame clones and is missing some. The sample lists a few hundred thousand clones, more than 75% seen once, with roughly 1% in the top ten. About this clone: What it recognizes is unknown.

What was sequenced was PBMCs. This sequence originates from a woman younger than 30 in good health and CMV-seronegative. The chain combines TRBV28 with TRBJ1-4, with 7 bases identical to TRBD1. CDR3 protein: CASSSPPQGRIEKLFF. DNA of the CDR3: TGTGCCAGCAGTTCCCCCCCACAGGGGAGGATCGAAAAACTGTTTTTT. Using reference TRBV28 and TRBJ1-4 for the parts outside the CDR3, the full variable domain is DVKVTQSSRYLVKRTGEKVFLECVQDMDHENMFWYRQDPGLGLRLIYFSYDVKMKEKGDIPEGYSVSREKKERFSLILESASTNQTSMYLCASSSPPQGRIEKLFFGSGTQLSVL.